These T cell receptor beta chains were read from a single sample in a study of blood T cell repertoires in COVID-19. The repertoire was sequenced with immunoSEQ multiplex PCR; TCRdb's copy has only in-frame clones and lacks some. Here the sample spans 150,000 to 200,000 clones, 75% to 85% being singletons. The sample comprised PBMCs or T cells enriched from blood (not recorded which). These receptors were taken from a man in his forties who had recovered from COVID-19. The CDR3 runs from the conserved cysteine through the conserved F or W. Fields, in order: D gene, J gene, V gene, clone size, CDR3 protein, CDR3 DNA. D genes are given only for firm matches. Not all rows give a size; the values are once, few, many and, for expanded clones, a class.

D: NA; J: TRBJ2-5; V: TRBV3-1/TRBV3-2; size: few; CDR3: CASSLLGQVLGETQYF; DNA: TGTGCCAGCAGCCTTCTGGGCCAGGTTTTGGGAGAGACCCAGTACTTC
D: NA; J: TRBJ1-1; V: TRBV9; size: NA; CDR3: CASSGGTLRAFF; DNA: TGTGCCAGCAGCGGGGGCACCCTGAGAGCTTTCTTT
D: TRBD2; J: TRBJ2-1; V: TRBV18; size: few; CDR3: CASSPQQRGRQNEQFF; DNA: TGTGCCAGCTCACCACAGCAGCGGGGGAGGCAAAATGAGCAGTTCTTC
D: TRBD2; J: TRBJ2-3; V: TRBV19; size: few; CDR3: CASRMGGVGTDTQYF; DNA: TGTGCCAGTAGGATGGGGGGGGTAGGCACAGATACGCAGTATTTT
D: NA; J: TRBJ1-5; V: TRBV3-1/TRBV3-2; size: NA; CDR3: CASSLQGNQPQHF; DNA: TGTGCCAGCAGCCTCCAGGGAAATCAGCCCCAGCATTTT
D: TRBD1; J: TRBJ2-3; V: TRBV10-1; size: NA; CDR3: CASSDPGQGKDTQYF; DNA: TGCGCCAGCAGTGACCCAGGACAGGGCAAAGATACGCAGTATTTT
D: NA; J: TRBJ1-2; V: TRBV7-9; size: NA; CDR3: CASSLVYTF; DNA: TGTGCCAGCAGCTTAGTATACACCTTC
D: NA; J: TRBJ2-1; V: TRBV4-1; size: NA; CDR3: CASSQESIRRNEQFF; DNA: TGCGCCAGCAGCCAAGAAAGTATCAGGAGGAATGAGCAGTTCTTC
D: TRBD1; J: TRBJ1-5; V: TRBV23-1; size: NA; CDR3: CASSQSGQGEQDQPQHF; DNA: TGCGCCAGCAGTCAATCCGGGCAGGGGGAACAGGATCAGCCCCAGCATTTT
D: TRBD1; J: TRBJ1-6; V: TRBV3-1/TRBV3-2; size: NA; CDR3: CASSQWRQGGSPLHF; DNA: TGTGCCAGCAGCCAGTGGAGACAGGGCGGTTCACCCCTCCACTTT
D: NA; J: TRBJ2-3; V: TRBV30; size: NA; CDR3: CAWSVGGGTDTQYF; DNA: TGTGCCTGGAGTGTCGGCGGGGGCACAGATACGCAGTATTTT
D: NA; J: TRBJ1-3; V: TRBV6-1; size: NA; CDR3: CASSGQRDFRSGNTIYF; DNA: TGTGCCAGCAGTGGGCAGCGGGACTTTCGCTCTGGAAACACCATATATTTT
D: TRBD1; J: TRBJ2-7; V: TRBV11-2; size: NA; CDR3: CASSFRDSYEQYF; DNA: TGTGCCAGCAGCTTCCGGGACAGCTACGAGCAGTACTTC
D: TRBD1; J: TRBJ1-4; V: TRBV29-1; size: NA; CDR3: CSVGDRVTEKLFF; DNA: TGCAGCGTTGGGGACAGGGTAACTGAAAAACTGTTTTTT
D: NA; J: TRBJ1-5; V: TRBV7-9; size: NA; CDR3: CASSLTDGQPQHF; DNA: TGTGCCAGCAGCTTGACCGACGGGCAGCCCCAGCATTTT
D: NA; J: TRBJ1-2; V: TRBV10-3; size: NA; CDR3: CAISESAPGLVSGYTF; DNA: TGTGCCATCAGTGAGTCGGCCCCGGGACTGGTGTCAGGCTACACCTTC
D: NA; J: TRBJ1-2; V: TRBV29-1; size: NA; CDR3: CSGSDEGEYGYTF; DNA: TGCAGCGGTTCGGACGAGGGTGAATATGGCTACACCTTC
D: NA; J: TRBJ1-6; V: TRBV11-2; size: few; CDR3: CASSLEIRNSPLHF; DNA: TGTGCCAGCAGCTTAGAGATTAGAAATTCACCCCTCCACTTT
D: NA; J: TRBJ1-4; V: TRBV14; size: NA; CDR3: CASSQTQGRANEKLFF; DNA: TGTGCCAGCAGCCAGACACAGGGAAGGGCTAATGAAAAACTGTTTTTT
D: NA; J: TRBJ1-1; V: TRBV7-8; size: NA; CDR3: CASSLVRGTEAFF; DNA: TGTGCCAGCAGCTTAGTTCGGGGCACTGAAGCTTTCTTT
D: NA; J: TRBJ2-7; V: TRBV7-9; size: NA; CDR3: CASSSLLRAATYEQYF; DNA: TGTGCCAGCAGCTCCCTGCTGAGGGCAGCAACCTACGAGCAGTACTTC
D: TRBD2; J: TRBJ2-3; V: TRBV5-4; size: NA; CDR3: CASSLAGTTPNTDTQYF; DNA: TGTGCCAGCAGCTTGGCCGGGACTACGCCTAACACAGATACGCAGTATTTT
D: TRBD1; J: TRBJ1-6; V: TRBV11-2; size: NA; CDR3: CASSRIRLTGGWSPLHF; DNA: TGTGCCAGCAGCCGTATTCGACTGACAGGGGGATGGTCACCCCTCCACTTT
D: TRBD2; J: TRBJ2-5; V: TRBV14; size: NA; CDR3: CASSFRTGTRQETQYF; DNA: TGTGCCAGCAGCTTTCGAACCGGGACTAGACAAGAGACCCAGTACTTC
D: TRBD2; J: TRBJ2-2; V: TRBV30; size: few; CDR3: CAWSGLAGSNTGELFF; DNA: TGTGCCTGGAGTGGGCTAGCGGGGTCGAACACCGGGGAGCTGTTTTTT
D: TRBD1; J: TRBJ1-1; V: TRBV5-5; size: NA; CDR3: CASSLVAGGRAEAFF; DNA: TGTGCCAGCAGCTTGGTAGCAGGGGGCAGGGCTGAAGCTTTCTTT
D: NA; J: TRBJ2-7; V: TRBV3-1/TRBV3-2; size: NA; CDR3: CASSQSVSNEQYF; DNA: TGTGCCAGCAGCCAATCCGTAAGCAACGAGCAGTACTTC
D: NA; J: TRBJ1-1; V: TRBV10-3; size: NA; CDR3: CAISEGARAEAFF; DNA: TGTGCCATCAGTGAGGGGGCCAGGGCTGAAGCTTTCTTT
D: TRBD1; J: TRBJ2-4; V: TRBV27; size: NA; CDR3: CASSLSMTGRGNIQYF; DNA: TGTGCCAGCAGTTTATCGATGACAGGGAGAGGGAACATTCAGTACTTC
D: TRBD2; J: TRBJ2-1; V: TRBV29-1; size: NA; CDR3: CSVTLISRGGEQFF; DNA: TGCAGCGTTACCCTGATTTCGCGGGGGGGTGAGCAGTTCTTC
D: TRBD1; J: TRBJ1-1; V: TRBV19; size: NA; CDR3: CASSGGGTAFMNTEAFF; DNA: TGTGCCAGTAGCGGCGGGGGGACAGCTTTTATGAACACTGAAGCTTTCTTT